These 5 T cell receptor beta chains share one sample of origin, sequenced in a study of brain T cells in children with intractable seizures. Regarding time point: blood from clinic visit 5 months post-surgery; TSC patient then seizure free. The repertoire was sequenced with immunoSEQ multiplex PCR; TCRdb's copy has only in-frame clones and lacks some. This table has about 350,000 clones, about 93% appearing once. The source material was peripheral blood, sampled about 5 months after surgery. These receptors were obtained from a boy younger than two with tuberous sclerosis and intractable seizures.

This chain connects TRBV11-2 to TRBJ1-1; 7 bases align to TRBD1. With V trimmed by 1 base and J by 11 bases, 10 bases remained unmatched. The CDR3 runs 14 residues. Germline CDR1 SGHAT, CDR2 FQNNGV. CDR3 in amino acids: CASSLAPGQPAAFF. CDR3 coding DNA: TGTGCCAGCAGCTTAGCACCGGGACAGCCAGCGGCTTTCTTT. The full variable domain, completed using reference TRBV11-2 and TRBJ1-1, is EAGVAQSPRYKIIEKRQSVAFWCNPISGHATLYWYQQILGQGPKLLIQFQNNGVVDDSQLPKDRFSAERLKGVDSTLKIQPAKLEDSAVYLCASSLAPGQPAAFFGQGTRLTVV.

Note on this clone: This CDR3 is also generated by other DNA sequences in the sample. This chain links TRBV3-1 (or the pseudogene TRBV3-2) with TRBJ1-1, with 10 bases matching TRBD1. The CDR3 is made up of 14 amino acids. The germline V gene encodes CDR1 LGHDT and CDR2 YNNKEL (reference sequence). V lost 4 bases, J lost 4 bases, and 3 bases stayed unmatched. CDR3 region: CASSRRTGGTEAFF. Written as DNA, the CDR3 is TGTGCCAGCAGCCGAAGGACAGGGGGCACTGAAGCTTTCTTT.

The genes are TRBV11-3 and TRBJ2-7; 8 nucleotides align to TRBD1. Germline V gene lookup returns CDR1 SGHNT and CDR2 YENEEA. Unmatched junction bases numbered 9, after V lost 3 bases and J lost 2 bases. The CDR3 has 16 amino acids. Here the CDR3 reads CASSLGGQGLTYEQYF. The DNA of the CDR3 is TGTGCCAGCAGCTTGGGTGGACAGGGACTCACCTACGAGCAGTACTTC.

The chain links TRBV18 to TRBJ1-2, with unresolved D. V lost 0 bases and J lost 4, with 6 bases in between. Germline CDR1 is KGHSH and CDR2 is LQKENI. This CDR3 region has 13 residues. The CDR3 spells CASSPPSGYGYTF. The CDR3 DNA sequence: TGTGCCAGCTCACCACCATCCGGCTATGGCTACACCTTC. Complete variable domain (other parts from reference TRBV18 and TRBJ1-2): NAGVMQNPRHLVRRRGQEARLRCSPMKGHSHVYWYRQLPEEGLKFMVYLQKENIIDESGMPKERFSAEFPKEGPSILRIQQVVRGDSAAYFCASSPPSGYGYTFGSGTRLTVV.

CDR3 residues: CASSFGRETQYF. CDR3 DNA sequence: TGCGCCAGCAGCTTCGGCAGAGAGACCCAGTACTTC. This chain connects TRBV5-1 to TRBJ2-5; D unclear. Germline CDR1 is SGHRS and CDR2 is YFSETQ. The CDR3 consists of 12 residues. Trimming left V 2 bases short and J 4 bases short, with 6 bases between.